The source of this T cell receptor (beta chain) is a study of cytomegalovirus exposure and HLA in healthy donors. CDR3 length: 15 residues. Per germline, CDR1 MNHNS and CDR2 SASEGT. V gave up 6 bases and J gave up 4 bases; unmatched junction bases: 8. Vbeta (60) and Jbeta (13) primers were used in the PCR. Generated by immunoSEQ multiplex PCR, the TCRdb table keeps only in-frame clones and is missing some. The profile shows roughly 200,000 clones, approximately 80% of them singletons. With regard to this clone: Its cognate antigen is unknown.

Study results and limitations: Investigators reported 150 to 200 TCR beta chains as tied to cytomegalovirus. Per a later analysis, HLA-associated TCR beta chains showed more clonal expansion than other, equally common TCR beta chains.

V gene TRBV6-1 combines with J gene TRBJ2-7; 11 positions agree with TRBD1. The clonotype comes from a man in his fifties or sixties in good health and CMV-seronegative. The specimen was PBMCs. The CDR3 bases are TGTGCCAGCAGCTCCGGACAGGGGGCAGGGTACGAGCAGTACTTC. This sequence encodes CASSSGQGAGYEQYF.